The 20 T cell receptor beta chains below all came from one sample that was sequenced in a study of regulatory T cells in long-lasting Graves disease. Time point defined: newly diagnosed GD, antithyroid drugs for less than 3 months. Extracted RNA from PBMCs served as the source of the TCR library. According to the study, TCR beta libraries were built with iRepertoire HTBI primers and CDR3-region Arm-PCR. TCRdb re-derived calls from the multiplex PCR reads in MiXCR, one entry per CDR3 protein. The sample includes about 500,000 distinct CDR3 sequences, around 15% of them seen just once. The sample was also linked to a second study, of T cells in Graves' hyperthyroidism and ophthalmopathy.

Sequences were derived from peripheral blood mononuclear cells (PBMCs), sampled at new diagnosis, from a patient treated with antithyroid drugs. The receptors stem from a middle-aged man with Graves disease.

This clonotype has a handful of counts. The chain joins TRBV12-3 or TRBV12-4 to TRBJ2-3, with a weak D call TRBD2 (9 bases). The length of the CDR3 is 18 residues. Between the trimmed V and J ends, which lost 4 bases and 7 bases, there was a span of 27 bases. The CDR3 here is CASSSDRVPGLARYTQYF. The CDR3 nucleotides read TGTGCCAGCAGTTCGGACAGGGTTCCGGGACTAGCTCGATATACGCAGTATTTT.

This clonotype was seen more than once but under ten times. The V and J genes are TRBV18 and TRBJ2-1; 8 nucleotides line up with TRBD2. The CDR3 runs 15 residues. Losses at the gene ends were 3 bases for V and 8 bases for J; bases not matched to a gene: 9. The germline CDR1 and CDR2 sequences are KGHSH and LQKENI. The DNA of the CDR3 is TGTGCCAGCTCACCCTTAGCGGGGAGTGTCTATGAGCAGTTCTTC. Protein: CASSPLAGSVYEQFF.

V and J are TRBV29-1 and TRBJ2-7; either TRBD1 or TRBD2 may supply D (6 bases each). From germline, CDR1 is SQVTM and CDR2 ANQGSEA. The CDR3 runs 13 residues. V was cut by 5 bases and J by 2 bases, with 13 bases left in between. The CDR3 reads CSVPGARPYEQYF. The CDR3 DNA is TGCAGCGTTCCGGGGGCCCGGCCCTACGAGCAGTACTTC.

The J gene is TRBJ2-3, the V gene TRBV7-8, with 13 bases matching TRBD2. The DNA end is a closer match to TRBJ2-7, so the J assignment may be wrong. The CDR3 is 17 amino acids. CDR1 and CDR2 (germline): SGHVS, FQNEAQ. The CDR3 loop reads CASSPHLGLAGDVSQYF. Written as DNA, the CDR3 is TGTGCCAGCAGCCCTCACCTCGGACTAGCGGGAGATGTGTCGCAGTACTTC.

The chain has TRBV28 and TRBJ1-5; a possible D gene is TRBD1 (6 bases). V lost 5 bases, J lost 3 bases, and 23 bases lay in between. CDR1 is MDHEN, CDR2 SYDVKM, per germline. CDR3 length equals 18 residues. The chain's CDR3 is CASSPLLLRYRDNQPQHF. CDR3 DNA: TGTGCCAGCAGTCCCCTCCTGTTGCGCTACAGGGACAATCAGCCCCAGCATTTT. The full variable domain, rest sourced from reference TRBV28 and TRBJ1-5, is DVKVTQSSRYLVKRTGEKVFLECVQDMDHENMFWYRQDPGLGLRLIYFSYDVKMKEKGDIPEGYSVSREKKERFSLILESASTNQTSMYLCASSPLLLRYRDNQPQHFGDGTRLSIL.

This clonotype was seen repeatedly, ten times or more. The chain recombines TRBV5-1 with TRBJ2-1; no firm D call. Germline V gene sequence: CDR1 SGHRS, CDR2 YFSETQ. Trimming cost V 4 bases and J 7 bases, with 12 bases left between them. The CDR3 sequence is 13 residues long. CDR3 DNA: TGCGCCAGCAGCAACCCTTCCGGGAATGAGCAGTTCTTC. This encodes CASSNPSGNEQFF. The complete variable domain, with remaining parts taken from reference TRBV5-1 and TRBJ2-1, reads KAGVTQTPRYLIKTRGQQVTLSCSPISGHRSVSWYQQTPGQGLQFLFEYFSETQRNKGNFPGRFSGRQFSNSRSEMNVSTLELGDSALYLCASSNPSGNEQFFGPGTRLTVL.

The chain has TRBV9 and TRBJ1-1; 9 positions match TRBD1. This CDR3 has 15 amino acids. With 3 bases clipped from V and 1 base from J, the junction kept 4 bases outside the gene matches. Looked up from germline, CDR1 is SGDLS and CDR2 is YYNGEE. The CDR3 nucleotides read TGTGCCAGCAGCGCAGGGACAGGGAAGAACACTGAAGCTTTCTTT. This gives the protein CASSAGTGKNTEAFF. The full variable domain, with the rest looked up from reference TRBV9 and TRBJ1-1, is DSGVTQTPKHLITATGQRVTLRCSPRSGDLSVYWYQQSLDQGLQFLIQYYNGEERAKGNILERFSAQQFPDLHSELNLSSLELGDSALYFCASSAGTGKNTEAFFGQGTRLTVV.

Of note for this clonotype: A far more abundant clone sits one base away, making this likely a read error. Without the conserved terminal phenylalanine or tryptophan, this CDR3 likely stems from a read error. The rearrangement uses TRBV7-2 and TRBJ2-1; D is unresolved. TRBJ2-5 explains the end of the DNA better; the J call may be wrong. This CDR3 region has 15 residues. Per the germline V gene, CDR1 is SGHTA and CDR2 is FQGNSA. Here the CDR3 DNA reads TGTGCCAGCAGAGGTGGCGAGATTCTCAAAGAGACCCAGTACCTC. Encoded protein: CASRGGEILKETQYL.

This clonotype was detected ten times or more. The chain links TRBV20-1 to TRBJ2-1; 10 bases fit TRBD1. Germline CDR1 and CDR2: DFQATT and SNEGSKA (reference sequence). J was trimmed by 5 bases and V by 5 bases; bases with no gene match: 12. This CDR3 has 16 residues. This chain's CDR3 is CSAAKTGGSLNNEQFF. The CDR3 DNA sequence: TGCAGTGCTGCTAAGACAGGGGGCTCTCTTAACAATGAGCAGTTCTTC.

The chain uses TRBV5-6 and TRBJ2-7; D is ambiguous. Between the trimmed V and J ends, which lost 4 bases and 1 base, there was a span of 12 bases. This CDR3 contains 14 residues. Germline assignment: CDR1 SGHDT and CDR2 YYEEEE. The CDR3 protein is CASSPRVGSYEQYF. Written as DNA, the CDR3 is TGTGCCAGCAGCCCCCGGGTAGGTTCCTACGAGCAGTACTTC.

This clonotype was observed at least ten times. Here the CDR3 DNA reads TGCAGTGCTAGCAGGGGGCCAGGAAACACCATATATTTT. As protein: CSASRGPGNTIYF. V gene TRBV20-1 combines with J gene TRBJ1-3; 8 nucleotides line up with TRBD1. The germline gives CDR1 DFQATT, CDR2 SNEGSKA (reference sequence). Trimming cost V 3 bases and J 4 bases; bases outside gene matches: 2. The CDR3 sequence is 13 residues long.

This chain uses TRBV5-1 with TRBJ1-1, with D possibly TRBD1 on 6 matching bases. Germline V gene data show CDR1 as SGHRS and CDR2 as YFSETQ. The CDR3 sequence is 13 residues long. V lost 4 bases and J lost 8, with 15 bases in between. The CDR3: CASSRAGTPEAFF. The CDR3 DNA follows: TGCGCCAGCAGCAGAGCCGGGACACCAGAAGCTTTCTTT.

The chain joins TRBV24-1 to TRBJ1-1; D gene unclear. Germline V gives CDR1 KGHDR, CDR2 SFDVKD. The germline V and J ends were trimmed by 5 bases and 7 bases, with 7 bases remaining between them. This CDR3 region has 11 residues. The CDR3 sequence: CATSGENEAFF. The CDR3 nucleotides are TGTGCCACCAGTGGAGAAAATGAAGCTTTCTTT.

This clonotype was seen many times. The chain couples TRBV24-1 to TRBJ2-2, with D unclear. Trimming removed 5 bases from V and 5 bases from J, with 17 bases in between. CDR3 size: 16 residues. Germline lookup yields CDR1 KGHDR and CDR2 SFDVKD. As DNA, the CDR3 is TGTGCCACCAGTGGCCCGGACGACCGGATGACCGGGGAGCTGTTTTTT. This translates into CATSGPDDRMTGELFF.

This clonotype occurred a few times. This chain links TRBV7-3 with TRBJ1-2; unclear D gene. Germline values: CDR1 SGHTA, CDR2 FQGTGA. The CDR3 extends over 13 amino acids. V was trimmed by 5 bases and J by 7 bases, leaving 14 bases between them. CDR3 residues: CASSPSPRGGYTF. CDR3 bases: TGTGCCAGCAGCCCCAGCCCCCGAGGTGGCTACACCTTC.

With respect to this clonotype: A read error may explain this, as a much larger clone is one base away. V and J are TRBV6-1 and TRBJ2-1; D possibly matches TRBD1 or TRBD2 (5 bases each). V was clipped by 7 bases and J by 15 bases, with 34 bases between them. CDR1 and CDR2 (germline): MNHNS, SASEGT. CDR3 size: 17 residues. In DNA form, the CDR3 reads TGTGCCAGCAACTCCCCAGCTAGTCGGGCCCTAAGGGGAGCCCCGTTCTTC. As protein: CASNSPASRALRGAPFF.

The table lists this clonotype with many counts. This chain joins TRBV6-5 and TRBJ1-1; D gene uncertain. Germline CDR1 is MNHEY and CDR2 is SVGAGI. This CDR3 is built from 14 residues. Between the trimmed V and J ends, which lost 4 bases and 3 bases, there was a span of 12 bases. The CDR3 coding sequence is TGTGCCAGCAGTTTTGGACGGCTGTACACTGAAGCTTTCTTT. It yields the protein CASSFGRLYTEAFF.

This clonotype was detected only a few times. The chain carries TRBV5-1 and TRBJ1-1; 7 positions match TRBD1. Looked up from germline, CDR1 is SGHRS and CDR2 is YFSETQ. This CDR3 has 13 residues. Trimming cost V 6 bases and J 4 bases; bases outside gene matches: 6. The CDR3 reads CASTTGISTEAFF. CDR3 sequence (DNA): TGCGCCAGCACGACAGGGATAAGCACTGAAGCTTTCTTT.

This clonotype was seen repeatedly, ten times or more. V gene TRBV28 combines with J gene TRBJ2-7; the D is unclear. There are 15 residues in the CDR3. Germline CDR1 MDHEN, CDR2 SYDVKM. V lost 8 bases to trimming and J lost 2 bases, with 19 bases between them. The DNA for the CDR3 is TGTGCCAGCCGACAAGTGGCGGAGCGAGCCTACGAGCAGTACTTC. This sequence encodes CASRQVAERAYEQYF.

This clonotype was seen ten or more times. The chain recombines TRBV27 with TRBJ2-1; no firm D call. The CDR3 spans 13 residues. The germline V gene has CDR1 MNHEY and CDR2 SMNVEV (reference sequence). Trimming took 5 bases from V and 8 from J, leaving 13 bases between them. CDR3 loop: CASSPRALDEQFF. The CDR3, as DNA: TGTGCCAGCAGTCCCCGGGCCCTGGATGAGCAGTTCTTC.